This TCR beta chain was identified in a study of T cell responses to AZD1222 COVID-19 vaccine. Overall study: Pooling was applied to second doses at about 4 or about 12 weeks. Findings and caveats of the study: The donors showed a predominance of white British ancestry and of females, with possible underestimation of clonal diversity. Repertoires in all cases were sampled only once the peak T cell response had passed. Baseline serostatus was positive in only six AZD1222 recipients.

Germline trimming cut 3 bases from V and 3 bases from J; bases unmatched to any gene: 7. CDR1 SGHTA and CDR2 FQGNSA come from the germline V gene. The CDR3 runs to 15 residues. Sequencing used immunoSEQ multiplex PCR; TCRdb keeps in-frame clones, though not all of them. The sample includes about 100,000 clones, around 85% of them seen just once. On this clone: Antigen specificity is unknown.

The sample was peripheral blood, taken on day 0 of AZD1222 vaccination. The chain couples TRBV7-2 to TRBJ2-5, with 7 nucleotides matching TRBD2. The sequence came from an adult in good health. The CDR3 spells CASSLRREPEETQYF. In DNA form, the CDR3 reads TGTGCCAGCAGCTTGAGGCGGGAGCCGGAAGAGACCCAGTACTTC.